The rows below give T cell receptor beta chains drawn from one sample of a study of cytomegalovirus exposure and HLA in healthy donors. Sequenced by immunoSEQ multiplex PCR; TCRdb stores in-frame clones only, minus some. The sample yields about 89,000 clones, approximately 79% seen once. The sequenced sample consisted of PBMCs. The receptors derive from a man between 25 and 39 years old in good health and CMV-seronegative. Both conserved end residues are part of each CDR3. Each record gives: V gene, D gene, J gene, clone size, CDR3 protein, CDR3 DNA. A D gene is named only where the DNA matches it firmly. Size tells how often a clone was seen (once, few, many) or the class of an expanded clone, and some rows leave it out.

v_gene: TRBV7-2
d_gene: TRBD1
j_gene: TRBJ1-1
abundance: .
CDR3aa: CASSLVGQGLGNTEAFF
CDR3nt: TGTGCCAGCAGCTTAGTGGGACAGGGTCTTGGGAACACTGAAGCTTTCTTT

v_gene: TRBV6-5
d_gene: TRBD1
j_gene: TRBJ1-2
abundance: .
CDR3aa: CASGGTAANYGYTF
CDR3nt: TGTGCCAGCGGGGGGACAGCAGCTAACTATGGCTACACCTTC

v_gene: TRBV19
d_gene: .
j_gene: TRBJ2-5
abundance: .
CDR3aa: CASSRITGYGETQYF
CDR3nt: TGTGCCAGTAGTCGGATCACAGGGTACGGAGAGACCCAGTACTTC

v_gene: TRBV18
d_gene: TRBD1
j_gene: TRBJ1-1
abundance: .
CDR3aa: CASSPGQDRYTEAFF
CDR3nt: TGTGCCAGCTCACCCGGACAGGACCGTTACACTGAAGCTTTCTTT

v_gene: TRBV6-1
d_gene: .
j_gene: TRBJ2-3
abundance: few
CDR3aa: CASSPRLASTDTQYF
CDR3nt: TGTGCCAGCAGTCCCAGGCTGGCTAGCACAGATACGCAGTATTTT

v_gene: TRBV25-1
d_gene: .
j_gene: TRBJ1-1
abundance: once
CDR3aa: CASTQAPGHGTEAFF
CDR3nt: TGTGCCAGCACACAAGCACCGGGACACGGCACTGAAGCTTTCTTT

v_gene: TRBV9
d_gene: TRBD2
j_gene: TRBJ2-1
abundance: .
CDR3aa: CASSVGLAGATSYNEQFF
CDR3nt: TGTGCCAGCAGCGTAGGGCTAGCGGGGGCCACCTCCTACAATGAGCAGTTCTTC

v_gene: TRBV10-3
d_gene: TRBD1
j_gene: TRBJ1-5
abundance: few
CDR3aa: CAISESGTGANQPQHF
CDR3nt: TGTGCCATCAGTGAGTCGGGGACAGGGGCAAATCAGCCCCAGCATTTT

v_gene: TRBV15
d_gene: .
j_gene: TRBJ1-5
abundance: few
CDR3aa: CATSRHRNQPQHF
CDR3nt: TGTGCCACCAGCAGACATCGCAATCAGCCCCAGCATTTT

v_gene: TRBV2
d_gene: .
j_gene: TRBJ1-2
abundance: once
CDR3aa: CASMEGEIYGYTF
CDR3nt: TGTGCCAGCATGGAGGGAGAAATCTATGGCTACACCTTC

v_gene: TRBV7-3
d_gene: .
j_gene: TRBJ1-3
abundance: .
CDR3aa: CASSWDGGGTIYF
CDR3nt: TGTGCCAGCAGCTGGGACGGCGGGGGCACCATATATTTT

v_gene: TRBV7-2
d_gene: .
j_gene: TRBJ2-1
abundance: .
CDR3aa: CASSFFGDNEQFF
CDR3nt: TGTGCCAGCAGCTTCTTTGGAGACAATGAGCAGTTCTTC

v_gene: TRBV28
d_gene: .
j_gene: TRBJ1-4
abundance: .
CDR3aa: CASSFGAGEDEKLFF
CDR3nt: TGTGCCAGCAGTTTTGGGGCAGGGGAAGATGAAAAACTGTTTTTT

v_gene: TRBV7-9
d_gene: .
j_gene: TRBJ1-1
abundance: .
CDR3aa: CASSPDAGYTEAFF
CDR3nt: TGTGCCAGCAGCCCAGATGCAGGGTACACTGAAGCTTTCTTT

v_gene: TRBV5-1
d_gene: TRBD1
j_gene: TRBJ2-2
abundance: .
CDR3aa: CASTDRDAGELFF
CDR3nt: TGCGCCAGCACCGACAGGGATGCCGGGGAGCTGTTTTTT

v_gene: TRBV28
d_gene: .
j_gene: TRBJ2-7
abundance: .
CDR3aa: CASSPSTVSSYEQYF
CDR3nt: TGTGCCAGCAGTCCGTCGACAGTTAGCTCCTACGAGCAGTACTTC

v_gene: TRBV10-3
d_gene: TRBD1
j_gene: TRBJ1-5
abundance: .
CDR3aa: CAISDLDRGSNQPQHF
CDR3nt: TGTGCCATCAGTGACCTTGACAGGGGGAGCAATCAGCCCCAGCATTTT

v_gene: TRBV4-1
d_gene: .
j_gene: TRBJ1-1
abundance: .
CDR3aa: CASSQGRNTEAFF
CDR3nt: TGCGCCAGCAGCCAAGGGAGGAACACTGAAGCTTTCTTT

v_gene: TRBV9
d_gene: TRBD1
j_gene: TRBJ1-4
abundance: .
CDR3aa: CASSGGQGGTNEKLFF
CDR3nt: TGTGCCAGCAGCGGCGGACAGGGAGGAACTAATGAAAAACTGTTTTTT

v_gene: TRBV6-1
d_gene: .
j_gene: TRBJ2-6
abundance: .
CDR3aa: CASSETNSGANVLTF
CDR3nt: TGTGCCAGCAGTGAGACTAACTCTGGGGCCAACGTCCTGACTTTC

v_gene: TRBV28
d_gene: .
j_gene: TRBJ1-4
abundance: .
CDR3aa: CASSGGGVEKLFF
CDR3nt: TGTGCCAGCTCCGGGGGGGGTGTTGAAAAACTGTTTTTT

v_gene: TRBV10-3
d_gene: .
j_gene: TRBJ1-1
abundance: few
CDR3aa: CASFRGGNEAFF
CDR3nt: TGTGCCAGCTTCCGAGGGGGAAACGAAGCTTTCTTT

v_gene: TRBV6-1
d_gene: .
j_gene: TRBJ2-2
abundance: .
CDR3aa: CAGKSTWNTGELFF
CDR3nt: TGTGCCGGCAAATCCACATGGAACACCGGGGAGCTGTTTTTT

v_gene: TRBV9
d_gene: TRBD1
j_gene: TRBJ1-2
abundance: .
CDR3aa: CASSDRQGPVNGYTF
CDR3nt: TGTGCCAGCAGCGACCGACAGGGACCCGTTAATGGCTACACCTTC

v_gene: TRBV7-2
d_gene: TRBD2
j_gene: TRBJ2-1
abundance: .
CDR3aa: CASSLEVAGAYNEQFF
CDR3nt: TGTGCCAGCAGCTTAGAGGTAGCGGGGGCCTACAATGAGCAGTTCTTC

v_gene: TRBV28
d_gene: .
j_gene: TRBJ1-4
abundance: .
CDR3aa: CASSPPRGKLFF
CDR3nt: TGTGCCAGCAGCCCGCCCAGGGGAAAACTGTTTTTT

v_gene: TRBV18
d_gene: TRBD1
j_gene: TRBJ1-2
abundance: .
CDR3aa: CASSPPNGQGASGYTF
CDR3nt: TGTGCCAGCTCACCACCGAACGGCCAGGGGGCTTCTGGCTACACCTTC

v_gene: TRBV5-1
d_gene: TRBD1
j_gene: TRBJ1-4
abundance: few
CDR3aa: CASRTGDVNEKLFF
CDR3nt: TGCGCCAGCAGGACAGGGGACGTTAATGAAAAACTGTTTTTT

v_gene: TRBV4-1
d_gene: .
j_gene: TRBJ2-7
abundance: .
CDR3aa: CASSQQKHAYEQYF
CDR3nt: TGCGCCAGCAGCCAGCAAAAACACGCCTACGAGCAGTACTTC

v_gene: TRBV10-3
d_gene: .
j_gene: TRBJ1-1
abundance: .
CDR3aa: CAISESTGNTEAFF
CDR3nt: TGTGCCATCAGTGAGAGTACCGGGAACACTGAAGCTTTCTTT

v_gene: TRBV4-2
d_gene: TRBD1
j_gene: TRBJ2-7
abundance: .
CDR3aa: CASTPGLQGSAYEQYF
CDR3nt: TGTGCCAGCACTCCAGGCCTACAGGGGTCCGCCTACGAGCAGTACTTC

v_gene: TRBV27
d_gene: .
j_gene: TRBJ1-4
abundance: .
CDR3aa: CASRDWNEKLFF
CDR3nt: TGTGCCAGCAGGGACTGGAATGAAAAACTGTTTTTT

v_gene: TRBV7-9
d_gene: TRBD1
j_gene: TRBJ2-7
abundance: .
CDR3aa: CASSFGTADYEQYF
CDR3nt: TGTGCCAGCAGCTTCGGGACAGCCGACTACGAGCAGTACTTC

v_gene: TRBV6-5
d_gene: .
j_gene: TRBJ1-3
abundance: few
CDR3aa: CATSGGAGNTIYF
CDR3nt: TGTGCCACCTCTGGCGGGGCAGGAAACACCATATATTTT

v_gene: TRBV29-1
d_gene: .
j_gene: TRBJ1-2
abundance: .
CDR3aa: CSFSDSNTF
CDR3nt: TGCAGCTTTTCGGACAGCAACACCTTC

v_gene: TRBV6-1
d_gene: .
j_gene: TRBJ2-7
abundance: .
CDR3aa: CASALQAYEQYF
CDR3nt: TGTGCCAGCGCACTACAGGCCTACGAGCAGTACTTC

v_gene: TRBV7-8
d_gene: TRBD1
j_gene: TRBJ1-1
abundance: .
CDR3aa: CASSLGQGLNTEAFF
CDR3nt: TGTGCCAGCAGCTTAGGACAGGGTCTGAACACTGAAGCTTTCTTT

v_gene: TRBV5-4
d_gene: TRBD1
j_gene: TRBJ2-3
abundance: .
CDR3aa: CASSPQQGFTDTQYF
CDR3nt: TGTGCCAGCAGCCCGCAACAGGGGTTCACAGATACGCAGTATTTT

v_gene: TRBV5-6
d_gene: TRBD1
j_gene: TRBJ1-1
abundance: .
CDR3aa: CASSPGTDVRIF
CDR3nt: TGTGCCAGCAGCCCCGGGACAGATGTACGGATCTTT

v_gene: TRBV9
d_gene: .
j_gene: TRBJ2-1
abundance: few
CDR3aa: CASSVTAYNEQFF
CDR3nt: TGTGCCAGCAGCGTAACAGCTTACAATGAGCAGTTCTTC

v_gene: TRBV27
d_gene: .
j_gene: TRBJ1-4
abundance: .
CDR3aa: CASSLVDSREKLFF
CDR3nt: TGTGCCAGCAGTTTAGTCGATTCCCGGGAAAAACTGTTTTTT

v_gene: TRBV5-1
d_gene: .
j_gene: TRBJ2-7
abundance: .
CDR3aa: CASSLAPSVYEQYF
CDR3nt: TGCGCCAGCAGCTTGGCCCCGTCAGTCTACGAGCAGTACTTC

v_gene: TRBV9
d_gene: .
j_gene: TRBJ1-4
abundance: .
CDR3aa: CASSVAPTNEKLFF
CDR3nt: TGTGCCAGCAGCGTAGCTCCCACTAATGAAAAACTGTTTTTT

v_gene: TRBV14
d_gene: .
j_gene: TRBJ2-1
abundance: .
CDR3aa: CASSQGTNMGGPYNEQFF
CDR3nt: TGTGCCAGCAGCCAAGGCACCAACATGGGGGGACCCTACAATGAGCAGTTCTTC

v_gene: TRBV13
d_gene: .
j_gene: TRBJ2-7
abundance: once
CDR3aa: CASSTRHTGLGSSYEQYF
CDR3nt: TGTGCCAGCAGCACGCGCCACACAGGGCTAGGCTCCTCTTACGAGCAGTACTTC

v_gene: TRBV9
d_gene: TRBD1
j_gene: TRBJ1-3
abundance: .
CDR3aa: CASSTNPTGGASSGNTIYF
CDR3nt: TGTGCCAGCAGCACAAACCCCACAGGGGGGGCCTCCTCTGGAAACACCATATATTTT

v_gene: TRBV9
d_gene: .
j_gene: TRBJ1-5
abundance: .
CDR3aa: CASSNSPRVGQPQHF
CDR3nt: TGTGCCAGCAGCAACTCCCCGAGGGTGGGGCAGCCCCAGCATTTT

v_gene: TRBV7-9
d_gene: .
j_gene: TRBJ1-2
abundance: few
CDR3aa: CASSLAGQEYGYGYTF
CDR3nt: TGTGCCAGCAGCTTAGCCGGCCAGGAATATGGGTATGGCTACACCTTC

v_gene: TRBV7-3
d_gene: TRBD1
j_gene: TRBJ1-1
abundance: few
CDR3aa: CASSVTGGGDTEAFF
CDR3nt: TGTGCCAGCAGCGTTACAGGGGGCGGGGACACTGAAGCTTTCTTT

v_gene: TRBV6-4
d_gene: TRBD2
j_gene: TRBJ2-1
abundance: .
CDR3aa: CASSDSSAGGVDEQFF
CDR3nt: TGTGCCAGCAGTGACTCGAGCGCGGGGGGCGTCGATGAGCAGTTCTTC

v_gene: TRBV7-9
d_gene: TRBD1
j_gene: TRBJ2-2
abundance: .
CDR3aa: CASSSPGQGNTGELFF
CDR3nt: TGTGCCAGCAGTTCCCCGGGACAGGGGAACACCGGGGAGCTGTTTTTT

v_gene: TRBV5-8
d_gene: .
j_gene: TRBJ2-1
abundance: .
CDR3aa: CASSLRSEQFF
CDR3nt: TGTGCCAGCAGCTTGAGGAGCGAGCAGTTCTTC

v_gene: TRBV25-1
d_gene: .
j_gene: TRBJ1-1
abundance: .
CDR3aa: CASRTVSGSAEAFF
CDR3nt: TGTGCCAGCAGGACAGTTTCAGGGTCGGCTGAAGCTTTCTTT

v_gene: TRBV30
d_gene: .
j_gene: TRBJ2-7
abundance: .
CDR3aa: CAWSGPRFQYEQYF
CDR3nt: TGTGCCTGGAGTGGCCCGCGGTTCCAGTACGAGCAGTACTTC